The 19 T cell receptor beta chains listed next were all sequenced from one sample in a study of blood T cells in healthy people across ages. Primed by a sample-barcoded 5' primer and a J-beta primer mix, a second PCR proceeded for 7 to 11 cycles. TCRdb analysed the 5' RACE reads with MiXCR anew, one entry per CDR3 protein. The sample consists of roughly 800,000 distinct CDR3 sequences, approximately 25% of them appearing once. The sample also formed part of further work on T cells of mothers and their children.

The sequencing sample was made of blood. These TCRs come from a boy aged 10-17 years in good health.

The rearrangement joins TRBV28 to TRBJ1-2, with unresolved D. The CDR3 covers 14 residues. V lost 1 base and J 0 bases, leaving 6 bases between the germline ends. The germline CDR1 and CDR2 sequences are MDHEN and SYDVKM. The CDR3 DNA sequence: TGTGCCAGCAGTTTATATACAGCTAACTATGGCTACACCTTC. This sequence encodes CASSLYTANYGYTF.

The V call is TRBV28, the J call TRBJ2-7; D uncertain. Germline V CDR1 and CDR2: MDHEN, SYDVKM. V gave up 2 bases and J gave up 6 bases, with 14 bases separating them. CDR3 size: 14 residues. CDR3 loop: CASSLVGNTAEQYF. The CDR3 DNA sequence: TGTGCCAGCAGTTTAGTAGGTAATACCGCCGAGCAGTACTTC.

The chain joins TRBV7-2 to TRBJ2-5; D is perhaps TRBD2 (5 bases). Near its end, the DNA agrees better with TRBJ2-7, so the J call may be wrong. This CDR3 is 15 amino acids long. Germline V gives CDR1 SGHTA, CDR2 FQGNSA. This chain's CDR3 is CASSLGLRALYEQYF. The CDR3 coding sequence is TGTGCCAGCAGCTTAGGCTTGAGGGCCCTCTACGAGCAGTACTTC.

This clonotype turned up a few times. The CDR3 loop is CASSFSTPHYNEQFF. CDR3 bases: TGTGCCAGCAGCTTTTCGACACCCCACTACAATGAGCAGTTCTTC. The rearrangement links TRBV11-2 to TRBJ2-1; D is uncertain. CDR1 and CDR2 (germline): SGHAT, FQNNGV. The CDR3 is 15 amino acids. V lost 3 bases and J 3 bases, leaving 12 bases between the germline ends.

As to this clonotype: A junction boundary mismatches the germline segment, possibly from a read error. This sequence joins TRBV9 and TRBJ2-1, with TRBD2 as a possible D gene (6 bases). The CDR3 is made up of 18 amino acids. CDR1 and CDR2 (germline): SGDLS, YYNGEE. The CDR3 DNA is TGTGCCTGCAGCGTAGGGACTCGAGGGACTTCCTCCTACAATGAGCAGTTCTTC. Encoded protein: CACSVGTRGTSSYNEQFF.

The chain combines TRBV7-2 with TRBJ2-7; D unresolved. The CDR3 sequence is 12 residues long. The germline V gene encodes CDR1 SGHTA and CDR2 FQGNSA. The V and J ends lost 5 bases and 2 bases respectively, with 7 bases between them. CDR3 sequence: CASSQLPYEQYF. The CDR3 nucleotides read TGTGCCAGCAGCCAACTTCCCTACGAGCAGTACTTC.

The V call is TRBV4-1, the J call TRBJ2-7; D is uncertain. Germline V lookup: CDR1 MGHRA, CDR2 YSYEKL. V was clipped by 0 bases and J by 2 bases, with 11 bases between them. The CDR3 covers 15 residues. CDR3 in amino acids: CASSQEVAVAYEQYF. The CDR3, as DNA: TGCGCCAGCAGCCAAGAGGTGGCGGTTGCCTACGAGCAGTACTTC.

In its sample, this clonotype was seen a few times. The V gene is TRBV6-2 or TRBV6-3, the J gene TRBJ2-5; 9 bases are shared with TRBD1. Gene TRBJ2-1 matches the end of the DNA better, so the J call may be wrong. The CDR3 runs to 17 residues. Germline V gives CDR1 MNHEY, CDR2 SVGEGT. The CDR3: CASSRRGTGLNGGEQFF. DNA for the CDR3: TGTGCCAGCAGTCGAAGGGGGACAGGGCTCAACGGGGGTGAGCAGTTCTTC.

This clonotype was seen a few times. The V gene is TRBV6-5, the J gene TRBJ1-2; maybe TRBD1 (5 bases). Trimming removed 7 bases from V and 7 bases from J, with 19 bases in between. The CDR3 totals 14 residues. The V gene's germline CDR1 is MNHEY and CDR2 SVGAGI. CDR3 region: CASTDGLGVGGYTF. As DNA, the CDR3 is TGTGCCAGCACCGATGGGCTGGGGGTCGGTGGCTACACCTTC.

The genes are TRBV10-3 and TRBJ1-3; D not certain. CDR3 length: 14 amino acids. The V end lost 6 bases, the J end lost 4 bases, and 13 bases lay between the germline ends. CDR1 and CDR2 (germline): ENHRY, SYGVKD. The CDR3 spells CAIRAVGGGNTIYF. The CDR3 DNA reads TGTGCCATCAGGGCTGTTGGAGGAGGAAACACCATATATTTT.

The chain uses TRBV15 and TRBJ2-5; D unresolved. Germline values: CDR1 LNHNV, CDR2 YYDKDF (reference sequence). V was clipped by 7 bases and J by 1 base, with 13 bases between them. There are 14 residues in the CDR3. Here the CDR3 DNA reads TGTGCCACCACCAAGGACGGATCCCAAGAGACCCAGTACTTC. Amino acid sequence: CATTKDGSQETQYF.

This clonotype has more than one count but fewer than ten. The chain couples TRBV28 to TRBJ2-3; the D gene is possibly TRBD2 (5 bases). Trimming stripped 2 bases from V and 2 bases from J, with 14 bases between. Germline V lookup: CDR1 MDHEN, CDR2 SYDVKM. The CDR3 extends over 16 amino acids. The chain's CDR3 is CASSLGIRRSTDTQYF. CDR3 nucleotides: TGTGCCAGCAGTTTAGGCATCCGGAGGTCCACAGATACGCAGTATTTT.

Notes on this clonotype: An end of the junction does not agree with germline; a read error may underlie this. The rearrangement links TRBV29-1 to TRBJ1-1; perhaps TRBD1 as D (5 bases). The germline V gene encodes CDR1 SQVTM and CDR2 ANQGSEA. This CDR3 has 11 residues. The CDR3 region has the DNA TGCAGCGTCGCAGGGCAAACTGAAGCCTTCTTT. Amino acid sequence: CSVAGQTEAFF.

The rearrangement uses TRBV4-1 and TRBJ2-4; D tentatively reads TRBD1 or TRBD2 (5 bases each). The CDR3 runs to 14 residues. The germline V gene has CDR1 MGHRA and CDR2 YSYEKL. V was cut by 6 bases and J by 14 bases, with 23 bases left in between. The DNA for the CDR3 is TGCGCCAGCAGTGCCCGGGACGTTGATTGGCTAAAGTACTTC. As protein: CASSARDVDWLKYF.

This clonotype was picked up a small number of times. The chain carries TRBV7-9 and TRBJ1-2, with 11 bases matching TRBD1. The CDR3 covers 15 residues. Germline V gives CDR1 SEHNR, CDR2 FQNEAQ (reference sequence). The trim removed 4 bases at V and 8 bases at J, leaving 9 bases unmatched. The CDR3 nucleotides read TGTGCCAGCAGCTCACTGGGACAGGGGGTCAACGGCTACACCTTC. Its protein product is CASSSLGQGVNGYTF.

This clonotype appeared a few times. This chain joins TRBV29-1 and TRBJ2-3, with D tentatively TRBD2 (5 bases). Germline V gene sequence: CDR1 SQVTM, CDR2 ANQGSEA. Trimming pared 7 bases from V and 4 bases from J, leaving 9 bases between. There are 11 residues in the CDR3. The CDR3 sequence: CSGEGADTQYF. CDR3 sequence (DNA): TGCAGCGGTGAGGGCGCAGATACGCAGTATTTT.

The chain joins TRBV7-2 to TRBJ2-1, with unresolved D. The J call may be incorrect, as the DNA end agrees better with TRBJ2-7. Germline V gives CDR1 SGHTA, CDR2 FQGNSA. The CDR3 has 12 residues. This chain's CDR3 is CASSLGRFEQYF. CDR3 nucleotide sequence: TGTGCCAGCAGCTTAGGTCGTTTCGAGCAGTACTTC.

This clonotype was counted a few times. The chain has TRBV5-6 and TRBJ1-5; unclear D gene. The length of the CDR3 is 13 residues. V was trimmed by 0 bases and J by 9 bases, leaving 10 bases between them. Germline V lookup: CDR1 SGHDT, CDR2 YYEEEE. The CDR3 DNA reads TGTGCCAGCAGCTTGGGGGTCGTGACGCCCCAGCATTTT. Residues: CASSLGVVTPQHF. The entire variable domain, with the rest obtained from reference TRBV5-6 and TRBJ1-5, is as follows: DAGVTQSPTHLIKTRGQQVTLRCSPKSGHDTVSWYQQALGQGPQFIFQYYEEEERQRGNFPDRFSGHQFPNYSSELNVNALLLGDSALYLCASSLGVVTPQHFGDGTRLSIL.

The gene calls are TRBV29-1 and TRBJ2-5; D uncertain. The V end lost 4 bases, the J end lost 0 bases, and 9 bases lay between the germline ends. The CDR3 totals 13 residues. Germline lookup yields CDR1 SQVTM and CDR2 ANQGSEA. The chain's CDR3 is CSVGGPYQETQYF. CDR3 DNA: TGCAGCGTTGGCGGACCTTACCAAGAGACCCAGTACTTC.